The 30 T cell receptor beta chains below come from one sample, sequenced in a study of shared clonotypes between healthy human individuals. The method was immunoSEQ multiplex PCR; TCRdb's version includes in-frame clones alone and lacks a portion of them. The table lists more than 2 million clones, around 95% of them singletons. Sequencing input: naive CD4+ T cells sorted from blood. Regarding subset: CD45RA+ positively selected. The receptors were sampled from a man aged 18 to 30 in good health.

This chain connects TRBV7-2 to TRBJ2-1, with 8 nucleotides matching TRBD2. Per germline, CDR1 SGHTA and CDR2 FQGNSA. This CDR3 has 11 residues. The V gene end was trimmed by 4 bases and the J gene end by 15 bases; junction bases not matched to a gene: 5. CDR3 sequence: CASSYTGTRFF. Here the CDR3 DNA reads TGTGCCAGCAGCTATACAGGGACTAGGTTCTTC.

This clone was counted once. This sequence joins TRBV15 and TRBJ2-2; 8 bases align to TRBD2. Trimming cost V 9 bases and J 2 bases; bases outside gene matches: 8. Germline CDR1 LNHNV, CDR2 YYDKDF (reference sequence). The CDR3 covers 15 residues. CDR3 in DNA: TGTGCCACGCGGGGGGAACTTACCAACACCGGGGAGCTGTTTTTT. Translation gives CATRGELTNTGELFF.

This chain links TRBV5-4 with TRBJ1-5; D call uncertain. Trimming shortened V by 0 bases and J by 5 bases, and 6 bases separated the two germline ends. Germline V gene data show CDR1 as SGHNT and CDR2 as YYREEE (reference sequence). This CDR3 has 13 amino acids. The CDR3 protein is CASSLAPDQPQHF. In nucleotides, the CDR3 is TGTGCCAGCAGCTTGGCCCCGGATCAGCCCCAGCATTTT.

Concerning this clone: At the DNA level, this CDR3 is encoded by other sequences in the same sample as well. The V gene is TRBV6-5, the J gene TRBJ1-4, with D tentatively TRBD1 (6 bases). This CDR3 contains 12 residues. Trimming took 6 bases from V and 8 from J, leaving 10 bases between them. Germline V gene sequence: CDR1 MNHEY, CDR2 SVGAGI. Here the CDR3 reads CASSRDREKLFF. CDR3 nucleotide sequence: TGTGCCAGCAGCCGCGACAGGGAAAAACTGTTTTTT.

This chain links TRBV19 with TRBJ2-3, with 11 bases that match TRBD1. The CDR3 contains 15 residues. Germline lookup yields CDR1 LNHDA and CDR2 SQIVND (reference sequence). After removal of 6 bases from V and 5 bases from J, the junction contained 7 bases not matched to a gene. The CDR3 nucleotides read TGTGCCAGTAGCCCCGGGACAGGGGGGATAGATACGCAGTATTTT. Amino acid sequence: CASSPGTGGIDTQYF. Together with reference TRBV19 and TRBJ2-3, the CDR3 gives the full variable domain: DGGITQSPKYLFRKEGQNVTLSCEQNLNHDAMYWYRQDPGQGLRLIYYSQIVNDFQKGDIAEGYSVSREKKESFPLTVTSAQKNPTAFYLCASSPGTGGIDTQYFGPGTRLTVL.

V is TRBV7-3 and J is TRBJ2-7; TRBD1 matches 11 bases. V was pared by 3 bases and J by 2 bases, with 3 bases of the junction left unmatched. Germline V gives CDR1 SGHTA, CDR2 FQGTGA. The length of the CDR3 is 15 residues. CDR3 protein: CASSLGQGDPYEQYF. CDR3 bases: TGTGCCAGCAGCTTGGGACAGGGGGATCCCTACGAGCAGTACTTC.

The chain uses TRBV7-8 and TRBJ2-3; D is perhaps TRBD1 (5 bases). Trimming removed 3 bases at V and 0 bases at J, with 16 bases between. Germline values: CDR1 SGHVS, CDR2 FQNEAQ. The CDR3 has 17 residues. The CDR3 here is CASSLALGVISTDTQYF. DNA for the CDR3: TGTGCCAGCAGCTTGGCCCTAGGGGTTATTAGCACAGATACGCAGTATTTT.

This clone appeared once. This chain links TRBV19 with TRBJ2-5; D is unclear. V shed 4 bases and J shed 10 bases, with 7 bases lying between them. This CDR3 comprises 10 residues. Germline CDR1 and CDR2: LNHDA and SQIVND (reference sequence). CDR3 sequence (DNA): TGTGCCAGTAGTAACGGACGCCAGTACTTC. This encodes CASSNGRQYF.

The chain employs TRBV18 and TRBJ1-6; 7 nucleotides align to TRBD1. The CDR3 is 16 amino acids. V was clipped by 5 bases and J by 7 bases; unmatched bases: 11. Germline V gene data show CDR1 as KGHSH and CDR2 as LQKENI. The DNA for the CDR3 is TGTGCCAGCTCAGAGTTCACAGGGGTGGGGAATTCACCCCTCCACTTT. This encodes CASSEFTGVGNSPLHF.

V usage is TRBV5-4 and J usage is TRBJ2-1; D ambiguous. V was cut by 1 base and J by 7 bases, with 15 bases left in between. From germline, CDR1 is SGHNT and CDR2 YYREEE (reference sequence). CDR3 length equals 15 residues. The CDR3 DNA reads as TGTGCCAGCAGCTTGATAGGCCCCTACCTAAATGAGCAGTTCTTC. It encodes CASSLIGPYLNEQFF.

The chain recombines TRBV6-5 with TRBJ2-3; 7 bases line up with TRBD2. V lost 6 bases and J lost 4; bases outside the gene matches: 4. This CDR3 is built from 13 residues. Germline V lookup: CDR1 MNHEY, CDR2 SVGAGI. Here the CDR3 reads CASRGRGADTQYF. CDR3 sequence (DNA): TGTGCCAGCAGGGGGAGGGGCGCAGATACGCAGTATTTT.

The chain uses TRBV29-1 and TRBJ2-1; D ambiguous. The CDR3 runs 15 residues. Trimming pared 7 bases from V and 0 bases from J, leaving 16 bases between. Per the germline V gene, CDR1 is SQVTM and CDR2 is ANQGSEA. CDR3 nucleotide sequence: TGCAGCGCCCCCCAGCCCGGCATCTCCTACAATGAGCAGTTCTTC. Translated, it gives CSAPQPGISYNEQFF.

J is TRBJ2-7 and V is TRBV7-8; TRBD2 matches at 9 bases. Looked up from germline, CDR1 is SGHVS and CDR2 is FQNEAQ. This CDR3 contains 16 residues. Unmatched junction bases numbered 11, after V lost 3 bases and J lost 5 bases. CDR3 nucleotide sequence: TGTGCCAGCAGCTTGGGGGTAGCGGGAGTCGGGGACGAGCAGTACTTC. Its protein is CASSLGVAGVGDEQYF.

This sequence joins TRBV28 and TRBJ1-1, with D perhaps matching TRBD1 (6 bases). The CDR3 sequence is 15 residues long. Germline V gives CDR1 MDHEN, CDR2 SYDVKM. Between the trimmed V and J ends, which lost 5 bases and 8 bases, there was a span of 21 bases. DNA for the CDR3: TGTGCCAGCAGTCTTCTCCGGGGGGCGGTCATGGAAGCTTTCTTT. Translated: CASSLLRGAVMEAFF. The entire variable domain, with the rest obtained from reference TRBV28 and TRBJ1-1, is as follows: DVKVTQSSRYLVKRTGEKVFLECVQDMDHENMFWYRQDPGLGLRLIYFSYDVKMKEKGDIPEGYSVSREKKERFSLILESASTNQTSMYLCASSLLRGAVMEAFFGQGTRLTVV.

The rearrangement joins TRBV29-1 to TRBJ2-7; D perhaps matches TRBD2 (5 bases). This CDR3 region has 14 residues. V lost 5 bases and J lost 0, with 14 bases in between. Germline V gene data show CDR1 as SQVTM and CDR2 as ANQGSEA. The CDR3 bases are TGCAGCGTTTTTGAGGGTCTTAGCTCCTACGAGCAGTACTTC. Residues: CSVFEGLSSYEQYF.

The rearrangement links TRBV10-2 to TRBJ1-1, with D tentatively TRBD1 (5 bases). Trimming pared 2 bases from V and 3 bases from J, leaving 10 bases between. CDR1 is WSHSY and CDR2 is SAAADI in the germline V gene. This CDR3 region has 14 residues. The CDR3 protein is CASSELGEHTEAFF. CDR3 bases: TGCGCCAGCAGTGAGCTGGGGGAACACACTGAAGCTTTCTTT.

V and J are TRBV5-1 and TRBJ2-7; D unclear. V dropped 7 bases and J dropped 2 bases, with 13 bases sitting between them. Germline CDR1 and CDR2: SGHRS and YFSETQ. The CDR3 totals 13 residues. The CDR3 is CASRESVAYEQYF. The DNA of the CDR3 is TGCGCCAGCCGAGAGTCCGTGGCCTACGAGCAGTACTTC.

This chain links TRBV27 with TRBJ2-7; 7 bases align to TRBD2. The V and J ends lost 5 bases and 1 base, in that order; junction bases with no gene match: 5. Germline CDR1 and CDR2: MNHEY and SMNVEV (reference sequence). The CDR3 length is 14 residues. CDR3: CASSGLGGSYEQYF. CDR3 bases: TGTGCCAGCAGTGGCCTGGGGGGGTCCTACGAGCAGTACTTC.

The rearrangement uses TRBV5-6 and TRBJ2-7; possibly TRBD1 or TRBD2 for D (5 bases each). This CDR3 is 14 amino acids long. V lost 2 bases and J 1 base, leaving 10 bases between the germline ends. CDR1 SGHDT and CDR2 YYEEEE come from the germline V gene. The CDR3 coding sequence is TGTGCCAGCAGCTTTGGGACCATATCCTACGAGCAGTACTTC. It translates to CASSFGTISYEQYF.

The rearrangement links TRBV6-1 to TRBJ1-2; possible D gene TRBD1, 6 bases. V lost 7 bases, J lost 6 bases, and 15 bases lay in between. The CDR3 extends over 13 amino acids. Germline V lookup: CDR1 MNHNS, CDR2 SASEGT. CDR3 bases: TGTGCCAGCAATCTTCAGGGGCTCGATGGCTACACCTTC. It is translated as CASNLQGLDGYTF.

V is TRBV7-2 and J is TRBJ2-5; tentatively, D is TRBD2 (5 bases). Germline V CDR1 and CDR2: SGHTA, FQGNSA. Trimming shortened V by 1 base and J by 5 bases, and 14 bases separated the two germline ends. The CDR3 is 15 residues long. CDR3 in amino acids: CASSLGSGSRETQYF. The CDR3 DNA sequence: TGTGCCAGCAGCTTAGGGAGCGGTAGCCGGGAGACCCAGTACTTC.

With regard to this clone: One end of the junction fails to match germline, which may point to a read error. This chain connects TRBV6-6 to TRBJ1-2; D is possibly TRBD1 (6 bases). The CDR3 runs 12 residues. Germline V gives CDR1 MNHNY, CDR2 SVGAGI (reference sequence). CDR3 nucleotides: TGTGCCAGCAGTTCAGGGGCCCTCAACGAGCTCTTC. Amino acids: CASSSGALNELF.

The V gene is TRBV29-1, the J gene TRBJ2-1; TRBD2 agrees at 8 bases. V dropped 6 bases and J dropped 9; count of bases not matched to a gene: 13. The CDR3 runs to 14 residues. Germline-derived CDR1 and CDR2 are SQVTM and ANQGSEA. The CDR3 sequence is CSVKGTREMGEQFF. In DNA, the CDR3 is TGCAGCGTAAAAGGGACTAGGGAAATGGGTGAGCAGTTCTTC.

This chain joins TRBV5-1 and TRBJ1-2; a weak D match, TRBD1 (6 bases). This CDR3 spans 16 amino acids. Trimming cost V 9 bases and J 4 bases, with 25 bases left between them. In germline, CDR1 is SGHRS, CDR2 YFSETQ. The CDR3 DNA sequence: TGCGCCACCCTACAAGTAGGGACACCAAGGGCCTATGGCTACACCTTC. It yields the protein CATLQVGTPRAYGYTF. Full variable domain (remainder filled in from reference TRBV5-1 and TRBJ1-2): KAGVTQTPRYLIKTRGQQVTLSCSPISGHRSVSWYQQTPGQGLQFLFEYFSETQRNKGNFPGRFSGRQFSNSRSEMNVSTLELGDSALYLCATLQVGTPRAYGYTFGSGTRLTVV.

The rearrangement joins TRBV2 to TRBJ1-1, with D hard to call. Deletions cut 5 bases from V and 1 base from J, with 11 bases between. This CDR3 comprises 14 residues. Germline CDR1 SNHLY, CDR2 FYNNEI. The CDR3 DNA sequence: TGTGCCAGCAGTATGTTTGTAGAGAACACTGAAGCTTTCTTT. Protein sequence: CASSMFVENTEAFF.

The chain combines TRBV5-6 with TRBJ2-3, with a possible D match to TRBD2 (5 bases). The CDR3 sequence is 16 residues long. The V gene's germline CDR1 is SGHDT and CDR2 YYEEEE. V was pared by 6 bases and J by 6 bases, with 23 bases between. CDR3 DNA: TGTGCCAGCACCCCTGCCGGGGTAGCGCCGGGGGATACGCAGTATTTT. This sequence encodes CASTPAGVAPGDTQYF.

This chain uses TRBV18 with TRBJ1-2, with 7 bases that match TRBD1. CDR1 and CDR2 (germline): KGHSH, LQKENI. This CDR3 has 16 residues. The ends lost 5 bases at V and 5 bases at J; junction bases unmatched: 14. In nucleotides, the CDR3 is TGTGCCAGCTCAACAAACGCCGGGACAGCCGGGTATGGCTACACCTTC. Translated: CASSTNAGTAGYGYTF.

DNA for the CDR3: TGTGCCAGCTCACCAGGGAAGGCAGCGAACACTGAAGCTTTCTTT. Residues: CASSPGKAANTEAFF. The J gene is TRBJ1-1, the V gene TRBV18; D not resolved. CDR1 and CDR2 from the germline V gene are KGHSH and LQKENI. The CDR3 has 15 amino acids. With 2 bases removed from V and 1 base from J, the gap between germline ends came to 11 bases.

V and J are TRBV18 and TRBJ1-3; D call uncertain. CDR3 size: 12 residues. Trimming left V 4 bases short and J 3 bases short, with 4 bases between. Looked up from germline, CDR1 is KGHSH and CDR2 is LQKENI. CDR3 residues: CASSLYGNTIYF. Here the CDR3 DNA reads TGTGCCAGCTCACTGTATGGAAACACCATATATTTT.

The chain has TRBV6-6 and TRBJ1-2, with 8 nucleotides matching TRBD1. V gave up 7 bases and J gave up 5 bases; unmatched junction bases: 12. Per the germline V gene, CDR1 is MNHNY and CDR2 is SVGAGI (reference sequence). The length of the CDR3 is 15 residues. The CDR3 spells CASTATGGLSYGYTF. The CDR3 DNA follows: TGTGCCAGCACCGCCACAGGGGGGCTGTCTTATGGCTACACCTTC.